The 9 T cell receptor beta chains given below trace back to one sample, sequenced in a study of T-cell reconstitution after alpha-beta-depleted transplantation in children. The library targeted TCRbeta and was prepared with unique molecular identifiers. Each CDR3 protein gets one entry after TCRdb re-called the PCR reads with MiXCR. Of about 610,000 distinct CDR3 sequences in the sample, under 12% were seen once. This specimen consisted of PBMCs from the stem cell graft donor, obtained from the stem cell graft. Receptors originate from a human donor who donated a stem cell graft to a child with acute myeloid leukemia.

The CDR3 sequence is CATSDFRGQGTSTDTQYF. CDR3 DNA: TGTGCCACCAGTGATTTTCGTGGACAGGGTACTAGCACAGATACGCAGTATTTT. The chain couples TRBV24-1 to TRBJ2-3; 8 nucleotides align to TRBD1. V trimming: 1 base; J trimming: 0 bases; junction bases outside the gene matches: 8. The germline V gene encodes CDR1 KGHDR and CDR2 SFDVKD. CDR3 length equals 18 residues.

This clonotype was recorded at least ten times. The chain carries TRBV7-3 and TRBJ2-7; D gene unclear. Trimming took 2 bases from V and 6 from J, leaving 11 bases between them. CDR1 and CDR2 (germline): SGHTA, FQGTGA. The CDR3 has 13 amino acids. CDR3 region: CASSLGPRGEQYF. The CDR3 DNA is TGTGCCAGCAGCTTAGGACCCCGCGGCGAGCAGTACTTC.

The chain joins TRBV3-1 to TRBJ2-3, with D perhaps TRBD2 (7 bases). V lost 0 bases and J lost 5, with 18 bases in between. The germline CDR1 and CDR2 sequences are LGHDT and YNNKEL (reference sequence). The CDR3 contains 17 residues. CDR3 sequence (DNA): TGTGCCAGCAGCCAAGATTTAGGGGGAGGGGACGGAGATACGCAGTATTTT. It codes for CASSQDLGGGDGDTQYF.

The genes are TRBV20-1 and TRBJ2-1; 7 nucleotides match TRBD2. V lost 3 bases, J lost 10 bases, and 12 bases stayed unmatched. The CDR3 is 14 amino acids. CDR1 is DFQATT and CDR2 is SNEGSKA in the germline V gene (reference sequence). The CDR3: CSASGRRVITEQFF. The CDR3 DNA reads TGCAGTGCTAGCGGGAGGAGGGTGATTACAGAGCAGTTCTTC.

The rearrangement joins TRBV15 to TRBJ1-5; TRBD1 matches at 9 bases. Per the germline V gene, CDR1 is LNHNV and CDR2 is YYDKDF (reference sequence). This CDR3 comprises 16 residues. Germline trimming cut 5 bases from V and 6 bases from J; bases unmatched to any gene: 11. The DNA of the CDR3 is TGTGCCACCAGCCCTTCCACTACAGGGGGCAGTCAGCCCCAGCATTTT. Residues: CATSPSTTGGSQPQHF.

The genes are TRBV2 and TRBJ2-7; TRBD2 matches 7 bases. Germline V gene lookup returns CDR1 SNHLY and CDR2 FYNNEI. With V trimmed by 7 bases and J by 0 bases, 9 bases remained unmatched. The CDR3 spans 15 residues. For the CDR3, the DNA is TGTGCCAGCATTCTATCCGGGACTATCTCCTACGAGCAGTACTTC. Its protein is CASILSGTISYEQYF.

The chain has TRBV5-6 and TRBJ2-7, with TRBD1 identical over 7 bases. The CDR3 contains 16 residues. The germline gives CDR1 SGHDT, CDR2 YYEEEE. The trim removed 2 bases at V and 0 bases at J, leaving 8 bases unmatched. CDR3 sequence: CASSFGRDRYSYEQYF. The CDR3 DNA follows: TGTGCCAGCAGCTTCGGTAGGGACAGATACTCCTACGAGCAGTACTTC.

CDR3 loop: CASSHELLSNYGYTF. The CDR3 bases are TGCGCCAGCAGCCATGAACTCCTCTCCAACTATGGCTACACCTTC. The rearrangement links TRBV5-1 to TRBJ1-2, with D hard to call. Germline V gene lookup returns CDR1 SGHRS and CDR2 YFSETQ. The ends were cut back, 4 bases at V and 2 bases at J, with 15 bases in the middle. This CDR3 contains 15 residues.

The CDR3 nucleotides read TGTGCCAACCTCCACCGGGACACTTCATCCTACAATGAGCAGTTCTTC. This codes for CANLHRDTSSYNEQFF. The V gene is TRBV12-3 or TRBV12-4, the J gene TRBJ2-1; TRBD1 is a possible D gene (6 bases). This CDR3 spans 16 amino acids. V dropped 10 bases and J dropped 1 base, with 20 bases sitting between them.